This T cell receptor (beta chain) was captured by sequencing in a study of CD8 T cells in ankylosing spondylitis. Notes on the study in general: Reports say disease-linked clones showed up significantly more in matched ankylosing spondylitis synovial fluid. Among TCR beta sequences, a motif of roughly 8 highly homologous variants appeared characteristic of ankylosing spondylitis blood. Disease-linked clones had a CD8+ phenotype and relatively low frequency in peripheral blood.

For TCR beta, libraries came from quantitative 5'-RACE with molecular barcodes. TCRdb reprocessed the 5' RACE reads with MiXCR, giving one entry per CDR3 protein. The table has some 800,000 distinct CDR3 sequences, around 11% seen once. This clonotype occurred a few times. As yet, its antigen is unknown. Germline V lookup: CDR1 SGDLS, CDR2 YYNGEE. Trimming removed 3 bases at V and 5 bases at J, with 14 bases between. This CDR3 is 15 amino acids long. The gene calls are TRBV9 and TRBJ1-4; D may be TRBD1 (6 bases). The sequenced sample consisted of blood, either unsorted or a sorted T cell fraction (not recorded which). The TCR was taken from a male donor with ankylosing spondylitis. The chain's CDR3 is CASSAEGGWNEKLFF. The CDR3 DNA is TGTGCCAGCAGCGCCGAGGGGGGATGGAATGAAAAACTGTTTTTT.